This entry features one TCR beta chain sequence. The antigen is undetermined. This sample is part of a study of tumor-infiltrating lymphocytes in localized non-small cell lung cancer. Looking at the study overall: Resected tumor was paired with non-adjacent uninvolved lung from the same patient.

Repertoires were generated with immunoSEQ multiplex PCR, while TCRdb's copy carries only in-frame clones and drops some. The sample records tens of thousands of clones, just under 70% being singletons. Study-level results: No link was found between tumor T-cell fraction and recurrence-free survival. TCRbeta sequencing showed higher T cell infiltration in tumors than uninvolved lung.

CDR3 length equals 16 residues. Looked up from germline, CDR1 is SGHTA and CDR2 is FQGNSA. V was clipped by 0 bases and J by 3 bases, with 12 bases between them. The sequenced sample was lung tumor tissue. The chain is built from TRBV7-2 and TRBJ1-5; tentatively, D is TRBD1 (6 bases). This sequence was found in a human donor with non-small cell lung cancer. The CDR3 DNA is TGTGCCAGCAGCTTAGCGCCGAGACAGGCCAATCAGCCCCAGCATTTT. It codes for CASSLAPRQANQPQHF.